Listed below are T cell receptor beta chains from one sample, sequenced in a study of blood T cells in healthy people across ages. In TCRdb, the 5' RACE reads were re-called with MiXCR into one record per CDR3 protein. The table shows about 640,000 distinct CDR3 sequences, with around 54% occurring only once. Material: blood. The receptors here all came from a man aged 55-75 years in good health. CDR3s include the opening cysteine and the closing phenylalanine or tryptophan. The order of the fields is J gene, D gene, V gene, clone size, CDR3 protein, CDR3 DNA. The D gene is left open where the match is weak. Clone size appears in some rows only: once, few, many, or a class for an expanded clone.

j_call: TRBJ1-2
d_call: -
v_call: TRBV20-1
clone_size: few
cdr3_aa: CSVPPPSNYGYTF
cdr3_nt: TGCAGTGTCCCCCCGCCATCTAACTATGGCTACACCTTC

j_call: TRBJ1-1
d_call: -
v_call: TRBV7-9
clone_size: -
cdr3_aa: CASSSQGPEAFF
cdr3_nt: TGTGCCAGCAGCTCTCAGGGTCCTGAAGCTTTCTTT

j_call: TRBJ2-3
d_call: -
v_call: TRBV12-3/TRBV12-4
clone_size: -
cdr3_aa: CASTHGRLGRGGTDTQYF
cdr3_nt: TGTGCCAGCACCCACGGTCGGTTAGGCAGGGGCGGGACAGATACGCAGTATTTT

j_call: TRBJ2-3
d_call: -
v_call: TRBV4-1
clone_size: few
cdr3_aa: CASSQESHGGVIDTQYF
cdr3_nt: TGCGCCAGCAGCCAAGAGTCCCACGGCGGGGTAATAGATACGCAGTATTTT

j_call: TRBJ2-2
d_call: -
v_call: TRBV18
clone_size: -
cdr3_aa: CASSPDWGRNTGELFF
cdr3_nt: TGTGCCAGCTCACCAGACTGGGGGCGGAACACCGGGGAGCTGTTTTTT

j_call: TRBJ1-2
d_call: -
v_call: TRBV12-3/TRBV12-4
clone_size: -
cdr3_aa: CASSLGRQGAGYTF
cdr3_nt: TGTGCCAGCAGTTTAGGCAGGCAAGGAGCTGGCTACACCTTC

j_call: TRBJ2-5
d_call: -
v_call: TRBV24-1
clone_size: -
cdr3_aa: CATLGGPRWETQYF
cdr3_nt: TGTGCCACTCTCGGGGGTCCCCGGTGGGAGACCCAGTACTTC

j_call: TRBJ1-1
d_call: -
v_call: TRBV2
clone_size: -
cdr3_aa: CASRTGLVEHGAFF
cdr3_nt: TGTGCCAGCAGGACAGGTCTCGTCGAGCACGGGGCTTTCTTT

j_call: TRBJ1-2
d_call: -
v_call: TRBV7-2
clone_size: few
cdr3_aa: CASSFGPVVGYTF
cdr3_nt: TGTGCCAGCAGCTTTGGACCGGTTGTCGGCTACACCTTC

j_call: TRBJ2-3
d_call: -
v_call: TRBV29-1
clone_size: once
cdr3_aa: CSVGRGRTDTQYF
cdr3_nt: TGCAGCGTTGGGAGGGGCCGCACAGATACGCAGTATTTT

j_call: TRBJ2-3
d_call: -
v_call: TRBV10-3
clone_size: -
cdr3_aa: CAISESGSRADTQYF
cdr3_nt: TGTGCCATCAGTGAGTCCGGGAGCAGGGCAGATACGCAGTATTTT

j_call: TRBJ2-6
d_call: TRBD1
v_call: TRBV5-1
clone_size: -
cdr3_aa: CASSQGGQAGANVLTF
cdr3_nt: TGCGCCAGCAGCCAAGGGGGACAGGCTGGGGCCAACGTCCTGACTTTC

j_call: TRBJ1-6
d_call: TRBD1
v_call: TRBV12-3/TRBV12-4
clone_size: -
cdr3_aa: CASSQGTADSPLHF
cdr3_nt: TGTGCCAGCAGCCAGGGGACAGCTGATTCACCCCTCCACTTT

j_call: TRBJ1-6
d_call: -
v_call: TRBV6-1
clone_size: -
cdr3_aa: CASSEGGTVSSYNSPLHF
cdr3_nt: TGTGCCAGCAGTGAAGGGGGGACGGTGAGCTCCTATAATTCACCCCTCCACTTT

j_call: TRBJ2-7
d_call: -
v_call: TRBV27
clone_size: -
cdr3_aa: CASSPMGAYEQYF
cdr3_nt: TGTGCCAGCAGTCCCATGGGGGCCTACGAGCAGTACTTC

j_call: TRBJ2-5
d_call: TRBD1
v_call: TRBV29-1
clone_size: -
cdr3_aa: CSVKGQAQETQYF
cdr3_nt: TGCAGCGTTAAAGGACAGGCTCAAGAGACCCAGTACTTC

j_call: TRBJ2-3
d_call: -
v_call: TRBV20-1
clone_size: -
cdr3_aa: CSARGPGSSDTQYF
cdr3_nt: TGCAGTGCTAGAGGTCCAGGTTCCTCAGATACGCAGTATTTT

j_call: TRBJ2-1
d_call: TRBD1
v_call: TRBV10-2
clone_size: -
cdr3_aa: CASSKSGGQGNNEQFF
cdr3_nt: TGCGCCAGCAGCAAATCTGGGGGACAGGGCAACAATGAGCAGTTCTTC

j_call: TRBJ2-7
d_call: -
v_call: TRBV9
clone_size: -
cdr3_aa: CASSESQGHEQYF
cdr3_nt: TGTGCCAGCAGCGAATCCCAGGGCCACGAGCAGTACTTC

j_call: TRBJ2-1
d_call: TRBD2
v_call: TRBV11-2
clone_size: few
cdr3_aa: CASSLSPSGGNNEQFF
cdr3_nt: TGTGCCAGCAGCTTATCCCCTAGCGGGGGTAACAATGAGCAGTTCTTC

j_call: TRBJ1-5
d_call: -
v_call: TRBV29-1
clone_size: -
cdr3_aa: CSAWEGGSNQPQHF
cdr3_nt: TGCAGCGCTTGGGAGGGAGGCAGCAATCAGCCCCAGCATTTT

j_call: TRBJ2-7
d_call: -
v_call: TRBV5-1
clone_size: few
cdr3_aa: CASSLAPSGPYEQYF
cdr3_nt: TGCGCCAGCAGCTTGGCCCCTTCCGGACCCTACGAGCAGTACTTC